The 21 T cell receptor beta chains below come from one sample, sequenced in a study of blood T cell repertoires in COVID-19. Libraries were prepared by immunoSEQ multiplex PCR; TCRdb keeps only in-frame clonotypes and omits some of them. Of some 100,000 clones listed, just under 80% are singletons. The source material was peripheral blood. Receptor source: a human donor in a cohort sampled during active COVID-19.

This chain connects TRBV28 to TRBJ1-6, with D perhaps matching TRBD1 (5 bases). Trimming shortened V by 11 bases and J by 3 bases, and 14 bases separated the two germline ends. This CDR3 has 14 residues. The germline CDR1 and CDR2 sequences are MDHEN and SYDVKM. The CDR3 spells CAAGRSNYNSPLHF. The CDR3 DNA is TGTGCCGCGGGGCGAAGTAACTATAATTCACCCCTCCACTTT.

This chain links TRBV6-2 or TRBV6-3 with TRBJ1-2; no clear D gene. Germline V gives CDR1 MNHEY, CDR2 SVGEGT. Trimming pared 2 bases from V and 0 bases from J, leaving 10 bases between. The CDR3 has 15 residues. The CDR3 sequence: CASSYVGRTNYGYTF. The DNA of the CDR3 is TGTGCCAGCAGTTACGTGGGGAGGACTAACTATGGCTACACCTTC.

This clone was seen ten or more times. V and J are TRBV30 and TRBJ1-2, with D unresolved. Germline assignment: CDR1 GTSNPN and CDR2 SVGIG (reference sequence). The V end lost 7 bases, the J end lost 3 bases, and 15 bases lay between the germline ends. CDR3 size: 13 residues. The CDR3 nucleotides read TGTGCCTTTTCAAGGAGGGCCCACTATGGCTACACCTTC. It codes for CAFSRRAHYGYTF. Supplemented by reference TRBV30 and TRBJ1-2, the full variable domain reads SQTIHQWPATLVQPVGSPLSLECTVEGTSNPNLYWYRQAAGRGLQLLFYSVGIGQISSEVPQNLSASRPQDRQFILSSKKLLLSDSGFYLCAFSRRAHYGYTFGSGTRLTVV.

This chain joins TRBV10-2 and TRBJ1-2, with a tentative D call TRBD1 (5 bases). Germline V gene lookup returns CDR1 WSHSY and CDR2 SAAADI. Trimming removed 8 bases from V and 0 bases from J, with 13 bases in between. CDR3 length: 14 amino acids. CDR3 amino acids: CASRSAGSNYGYTF. In DNA form, the CDR3 reads TGCGCCAGCCGTTCTGCAGGGTCTAACTATGGCTACACCTTC.

V and J are TRBV5-5 and TRBJ2-5, with 9 nucleotides matching TRBD2. Germline CDR1 and CDR2: SGHKS and YYEKEE (reference sequence). The V segment lost 3 bases and the J segment 6 bases; nucleotides outside the gene matches: 6. The CDR3 length is 14 residues. This chain's CDR3 is CASSWGLAEKTQYF. In DNA, the CDR3 is TGTGCCAGCAGCTGGGGACTAGCCGAGAAGACCCAGTACTTC.

The rearrangement uses TRBV18 and TRBJ2-2; 7 nucleotides agree with TRBD1. Trimming cost V 7 bases and J 5 bases; bases outside gene matches: 7. CDR1 is KGHSH, CDR2 LQKENI, per germline. The length of the CDR3 is 14 residues. The CDR3 here is CASWVGQPTGELFF. The CDR3 DNA reads as TGTGCCAGCTGGGTGGGACAGCCGACCGGGGAGCTGTTTTTT.

This clone appeared once. The V and J genes are TRBV6-5 and TRBJ2-7; weak D call: TRBD1 (6 bases). V lost 7 bases, J lost 6 bases, and 19 bases lay in between. Germline CDR1 MNHEY, CDR2 SVGAGI. There are 14 residues in the CDR3. In DNA form, the CDR3 reads TGTGCCAGCACTTATAAACAGGGTATGGCCGAGCAGTACTTC. This gives the protein CASTYKQGMAEQYF.

This rearrangement joins TRBV18 to TRBJ1-5; a weak D match, TRBD1 (6 bases). V gave up 6 bases and J gave up 5 bases, with 23 bases separating them. The CDR3 extends over 17 amino acids. The germline CDR1 and CDR2 sequences are KGHSH and LQKENI. The CDR3 nucleotides read TGTGCCAGCTCCCCGAACCGGAAAGGACAGTCGGATCAGCCCCAGCATTTT. This translates into CASSPNRKGQSDQPQHF.

This clone was picked up a small number of times. The chain couples TRBV30 to TRBJ2-5; TRBD1 aligns across 7 bases. CDR3 size: 14 residues. The germline V gene has CDR1 GTSNPN and CDR2 SVGIG (reference sequence). Germline trimming cut 2 bases from V and 3 bases from J; bases unmatched to any gene: 6. The CDR3 nucleotides are TGTGCCTGGAGTATGACAGGGAGAGAAGAGACCCAGTACTTC. It codes for CAWSMTGREETQYF.

The chain is built from TRBV28 and TRBJ2-1; 8 bases are shared with TRBD1. Germline CDR1 and CDR2: MDHEN and SYDVKM. There are 16 residues in the CDR3. V trimming: 6 bases; J trimming: 6 bases; junction bases outside the gene matches: 13. This chain's CDR3 is CASRPAGTGGSNEQFF. The DNA of the CDR3 is TGTGCCAGCAGGCCCGCCGGGACAGGTGGGTCCAATGAGCAGTTCTTC.

V is TRBV2 and J is TRBJ1-1; perhaps TRBD1 as D (5 bases). This CDR3 spans 13 amino acids. From germline, CDR1 is SNHLY and CDR2 FYNNEI. Between the trimmed V and J ends, which lost 0 bases and 12 bases, there was a span of 14 bases. Here the CDR3 DNA reads TGTGCCAGCAGTGAAGCGAAGAGCCAGGGCCCTTTCTTT. Protein product: CASSEAKSQGPFF.

This clone was counted once. The J gene is TRBJ2-7, the V gene TRBV28; perhaps TRBD1 as D (5 bases). V dropped 9 bases and J dropped 2 bases, with 14 bases sitting between them. Germline V gene sequence: CDR1 MDHEN, CDR2 SYDVKM. The CDR3 consists of 13 residues. The CDR3 coding sequence is TGTGCCAGTCTTGGGCAGGGAACCTACGAGCAGTACTTC. It codes for CASLGQGTYEQYF.

The chain joins TRBV21-1 to TRBJ1-1; the table gives TRBD1 as D, unverified against the DNA. TRBV21-1 is recorded as a pseudogene. The CDR3 runs 14 residues. DNA of the CDR3: TGTGCCAGCAGCAAAGTGGGCCGCCGGCATCAAGCTTTCTTT. Translating gives CASSKVGRRHQAFF.

The chain carries TRBV27 and TRBJ2-2; TRBD1 agrees at 7 bases. The CDR3 runs to 15 residues. Trimming removed 6 bases from V and 5 bases from J; junction bases left unmatched: 9. Per the germline V gene, CDR1 is MNHEY and CDR2 is SMNVEV (reference sequence). CDR3 loop: CASRTTGIMTGELFF. The CDR3, as DNA: TGTGCCAGCAGGACGACAGGGATAATGACCGGGGAGCTGTTTTTT.

The V gene is TRBV7-9, the J gene TRBJ2-1, with TRBD2 matching 10 bases. This CDR3 has 15 residues. V lost 5 bases to trimming and J lost 7 bases; unmatched junction nucleotides: 8. Germline CDR1 SEHNR, CDR2 FQNEAQ (reference sequence). For the CDR3, the DNA is TGTGCCAGCAGCCATAGCGGGAGGATTACTAATGAGCAGTTCTTC. This gives the protein CASSHSGRITNEQFF.

The CDR3 loop is CASSIDFGSNEQFF. CDR3 nucleotide sequence: TGTGCCAGTAGTATAGATTTCGGGAGCAATGAGCAGTTCTTC. V gene TRBV19 combines with J gene TRBJ2-1; D might be TRBD2 (6 bases). Germline loops: CDR1 LNHDA, CDR2 SQIVND (reference sequence). V shed 0 bases and J shed 6 bases, with 9 bases lying between them. The CDR3 is 14 residues long.

V usage is TRBV2 and J usage is TRBJ1-2; 10 bases line up with TRBD1. Germline loops: CDR1 SNHLY, CDR2 FYNNEI. V shed 6 bases and J 2 bases; nucleotides not matched to a gene: 6. The CDR3 is 15 amino acids. This CDR3 reads CASRNPGQGNYGYTF. CDR3 in DNA: TGTGCCAGCAGGAACCCGGGACAGGGGAACTATGGCTACACCTTC.

This clone came up a few times. The chain employs TRBV11-2 and TRBJ2-1; TRBD2 matches 15 bases. Trimming took 7 bases from V and 0 from J; bases not matched to a gene: 7. CDR1 is SGHAT and CDR2 is FQNNGV in the germline V gene. The CDR3 length is 18 residues. The CDR3 nucleotides are TGTGCCAGCATTGGGACTAGCGGGAGGACGAGCTCCTACAATGAGCAGTTCTTC. This codes for CASIGTSGRTSSYNEQFF. Combining the CDR3 with reference TRBV11-2 and TRBJ2-1 gives the whole variable domain EAGVAQSPRYKIIEKRQSVAFWCNPISGHATLYWYQQILGQGPKLLIQFQNNGVVDDSQLPKDRFSAERLKGVDSTLKIQPAKLEDSAVYLCASIGTSGRTSSYNEQFFGPGTRLTVL.

This chain connects TRBV4-1 to TRBJ2-3, with 13 bases matching TRBD2. This CDR3 is built from 16 residues. V shed 6 bases, J shed 3 bases, and the junction held 6 bases outside the gene matches. CDR1 and CDR2 (germline): MGHRA, YSYEKL. CDR3 in amino acids: CASRLGLAGVTDTQYF. In DNA, the CDR3 is TGCGCCAGCAGACTTGGACTAGCGGGAGTTACAGATACGCAGTATTTT.

The chain is built from TRBV5-1 and TRBJ2-5, with 9 bases that match TRBD1. The CDR3 extends over 15 amino acids. Trimming at V came to 3 bases and at J to 5 bases, leaving 8 bases not matched to a gene. CDR1 and CDR2 from the germline V gene are SGHRS and YFSETQ. As DNA, the CDR3 is TGCGCCAGCAGCTCGGGACAGGGAGTTTTTGAGACCCAGTACTTC. Residues: CASSSGQGVFETQYF.

J is TRBJ2-5 and V is TRBV5-4, with 8 bases matching TRBD2. V shed 0 bases, J shed 5 bases, and the junction held 3 bases outside the gene matches. Germline assignment: CDR1 SGHNT and CDR2 YYREEE (reference sequence). This CDR3 comprises 14 residues. Here the CDR3 DNA reads TGTGCCAGCAGCTTGGCGGCTAGCGGGGAGACCCAGTACTTC. This codes for CASSLAASGETQYF.